This entry concerns a single T cell receptor (beta chain). The data belong to a study of read filtering for tumor transcriptome and immune sequencing. From 300 to 400 ng of RNA, a library with molecular barcoded alpha/delta and beta/gamma adaptors was made. In TCRdb, the reads were re-called with MiXCR into one record per CDR3 protein. The data show about 19,000 distinct CDR3 sequences, approximately 24% seen once. The clonotype originates from a donor aged 40 or over with multiple myeloma. The specimen was a population of CD138-negative cells sorted from bone marrow.

Written as DNA, the CDR3 is TGTGCCAGCGGTAGGAGCGGGAGTGACGAGCAGTACTTC. It translates to CASGRSGSDEQYF. The genes are TRBV28 and TRBJ2-7; TRBD2 agrees at 8 bases. CDR1 MDHEN and CDR2 SYDVKM come from the germline V gene. CDR3 size: 13 residues. J lost 5 bases, V lost 8 bases, and 8 bases had no gene match.